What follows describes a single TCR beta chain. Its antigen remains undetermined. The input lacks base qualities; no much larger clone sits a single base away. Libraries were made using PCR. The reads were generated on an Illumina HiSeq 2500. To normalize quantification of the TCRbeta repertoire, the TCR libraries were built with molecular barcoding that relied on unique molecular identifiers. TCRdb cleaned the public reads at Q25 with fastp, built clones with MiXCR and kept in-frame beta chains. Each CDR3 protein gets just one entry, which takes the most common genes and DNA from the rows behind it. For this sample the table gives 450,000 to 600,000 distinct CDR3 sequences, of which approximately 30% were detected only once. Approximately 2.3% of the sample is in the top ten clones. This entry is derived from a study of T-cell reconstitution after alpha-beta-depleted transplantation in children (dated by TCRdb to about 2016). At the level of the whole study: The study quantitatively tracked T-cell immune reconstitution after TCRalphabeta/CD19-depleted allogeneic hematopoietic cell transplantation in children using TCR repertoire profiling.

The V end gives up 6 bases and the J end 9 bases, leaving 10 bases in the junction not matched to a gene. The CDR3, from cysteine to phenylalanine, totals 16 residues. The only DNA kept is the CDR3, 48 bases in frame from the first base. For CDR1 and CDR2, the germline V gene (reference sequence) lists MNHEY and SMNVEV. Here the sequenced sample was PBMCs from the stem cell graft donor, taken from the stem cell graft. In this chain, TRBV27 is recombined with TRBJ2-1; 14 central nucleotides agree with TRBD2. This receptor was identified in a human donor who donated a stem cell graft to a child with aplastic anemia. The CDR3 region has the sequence CASSLGRLAGGGEQFF. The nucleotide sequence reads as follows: TGTGCCAGCAGCTTAGGGCGACTAGCGGGAGGGGGTGAGCAGTTCTTC.